This TCR delta chain was retrieved from a study of γδ T cells in repeated Plasmodium falciparum infection. As for the study in general: Four controlled malaria infections with P. falciparum NF54 spanned about 600 days.

Whole-study findings and limits: Waves of new clonotype selection appeared after repeated controlled infections in Vdelta2-negative, largely Vdelta1+, gammadelta T cells.

V shed 3 bases and J shed 0 bases, with 16 bases lying between them. This CDR3 region has 16 residues. CDR1 is GEAIGNYY, CDR2 EKD, per germline. TCRdb called clones anew from the multiplex PCR reads with CATT. The data hold tens of thousands of delta-chain clones, with 1.6% observed a single time. Gammadelta T cells were flow-sorted from PBMC into Vgamma9/Vdelta2+ and Vdelta2-negative populations for bulk analysis. Notes on this clone: The antigen is unknown. The protein held in TCRdb is that of a much larger clone and does not match this DNA's translation at residue 7, likely because of a read error; the protein shown is translated from the DNA.

Sample: gamma-delta T cells from blood. The receptor was isolated from a pool of human donors (malaria-infected and uninfected, not separated). V gene TRDV2 combines with J gene TRDJ1; no definite D call. The J gene comes from matching the DNA to germline here; TCRdb lacks it. DNA of the CDR3: TGTGCCTGTGACCCCCCGCCCACAGTGTACACCGATAAACTCATCTTT. It codes for CACDPPPTVYTDKLIF.